Below, 18 T cell receptor beta chains from the same sample are listed, as sequenced in a study of shared clonotypes between healthy human individuals (dated by TCRdb to 2018 to 2020). Library preparation was by the immunoSEQ multiplex PCR assay. TCRdb took this table from immuneACCESS and kept in-frame rearrangements with V and J called. Such tables lack part of the clones; where checked against another copy, unresolved V genes explain under half of the gap, and the rest is unexplained. In this sample the table shows about 490,000 clones, approximately 84% of which occur a single time. The ten top clones hold roughly an eighth of the sample. Material: PBMCs. These receptor sequences come from a woman in her thirties or forties in good health. Some clones in this sample may be carry-over from other donors' samples.

The chain combines TRBV19 with TRBJ2-5; tentatively, D is TRBD1 or TRBD2 (5 bases each). The germline CDR1 and CDR2 sequences are LNHDA and SQIVND (reference sequence). This CDR3 spans 15 amino acids. Trimming cost V 8 bases and J 2 bases, with 18 bases left between them. For the CDR3, the DNA is TGTGCCAGTGGGCCCCTGGGGACGCCGCAAGAGACCCAGTACTTC. Translation gives CASGPLGTPQETQYF.

The genes are TRBV2 and TRBJ1-1, with TRBD1 as a possible D gene (6 bases). Trimming stripped 4 bases from V and 0 bases from J, with 21 bases between. CDR1 SNHLY and CDR2 FYNNEI come from the germline V gene. The CDR3 runs 18 residues. The DNA of the CDR3 is TGTGCCAGCAGTGTCCCGGTCGCAGGGGACTACATGAACACTGAAGCTTTCTTT. This translates into CASSVPVAGDYMNTEAFF.

The chain couples TRBV2 to TRBJ2-7; TRBD1 matches at 10 bases. V lost 4 bases to trimming and J lost 2 bases; unmatched junction nucleotides: 2. This CDR3 has 14 residues. Germline CDR1 reads SNHLY; CDR2 reads FYNNEI. The CDR3 is CASSVDRGPYEQYF. The CDR3 nucleotides are TGTGCCAGCAGTGTTGACAGGGGGCCCTACGAGCAGTACTTC.

This clone came up once. V usage is TRBV4-2 and J usage is TRBJ2-3; 9 bases map to TRBD2. In germline, CDR1 is LGHNA, CDR2 YNFKEQ. The CDR3 is made up of 15 amino acids. V was clipped by 6 bases and J by 0 bases; unmatched bases: 4. As DNA, the CDR3 is TGTGCCAGCAGACACGGGACTAGCAGCACAGATACGCAGTATTTT. Translated: CASRHGTSSTDTQYF.

Turning to this clone: A far larger clone is just one base off, so this is likely a read error. The gene calls are TRBV15 and TRBJ2-7, with D maybe TRBD2 (6 bases). Germline assignment: CDR1 LNHNV and CDR2 YYDKDF (reference sequence). Trimming stripped 5 bases from V and 3 bases from J, with 11 bases between. This CDR3 comprises 13 residues. Here the CDR3 reads CATSGGADYEQYF. CDR3 nucleotides: TGTGCCACCAGCGGAGGGGCTGACTACGAGCAGTACTTC.

This clone showed up just a few times. V and J are TRBV11-3 and TRBJ2-7; D is perhaps TRBD1 (6 bases). The germline V and J ends were trimmed by 4 bases and 5 bases, with 15 bases remaining between them. CDR3 length: 14 amino acids. Germline CDR1 is SGHNT and CDR2 is YENEEA. The CDR3, as DNA: TGTGCCAGCAGCTCCCGAAACAGGGACGACGAGCAGTACTTC. Translation: CASSSRNRDDEQYF.

V and J are TRBV28 and TRBJ2-7; 8 bases are a match to TRBD1. V gave up 6 bases and J gave up 0 bases; unmatched junction bases: 4. Germline CDR1 reads MDHEN; CDR2 reads SYDVKM. This CDR3 has 14 residues. As DNA, the CDR3 is TGTGCCAGCAGACGACAGGGGAGCTCCTACGAGCAGTACTTC. Its protein product is CASRRQGSSYEQYF.

With regard to this clone: A read error is likely here: a far larger clone is one base away. The chain links TRBV7-2 to TRBJ1-2, with TRBD1 matching over 8 bases. CDR1 SGHTA and CDR2 FQGNSA come from the germline V gene. This CDR3 has 14 residues. V gave up 0 bases and J gave up 7 bases; unmatched junction bases: 4. The CDR3: CASSLAAGGPGYTF. The CDR3 nucleotides are TGTGCCAGCAGCTTAGCTGCAGGGGGCCCTGGCTACACCTTC.

On this clone itself: The same CDR3 arises from other DNA sequences in this sample as well. The rearrangement uses TRBV7-2 and TRBJ2-7, with 7 bases fitting TRBD2. CDR3 size: 14 residues. V shed 2 bases and J 0 bases; nucleotides not matched to a gene: 1. Per germline, CDR1 SGHTA and CDR2 FQGNSA. The CDR3, as DNA: TGTGCCAGCAGCTTAATAGCGGGCTCCTACGAGCAGTACTTC. It yields the protein CASSLIAGSYEQYF.

This clone was detected once. The chain couples TRBV6-4 to TRBJ2-1, with 8 positions matching TRBD1. Germline CDR1 is MRHNA and CDR2 is SNTAGT. The CDR3 extends over 15 amino acids. Losses at the gene ends were 6 bases for V and 9 bases for J; bases not matched to a gene: 13. CDR3 loop: CASSKMGQDVGEQFF. The CDR3 region has the DNA TGTGCCAGCAGCAAAATGGGACAGGACGTAGGTGAGCAGTTCTTC.

The gene calls are TRBV10-3 and TRBJ2-7; 8 bases map to TRBD1. V was pared by 4 bases and J by 0 bases, with 2 bases of the junction left unmatched. The V gene's germline CDR1 is ENHRY and CDR2 SYGVKD. CDR3 length: 14 residues. The CDR3 DNA reads as TGTGCCATCAGTGGGGACAGGAGCTCCTACGAGCAGTACTTC. Its translation: CAISGDRSSYEQYF.

V gene TRBV5-1 combines with J gene TRBJ2-3, with D tentatively TRBD2 (6 bases). Trimming cost V 5 bases and J 2 bases, with 9 bases left between them. This CDR3 has 13 residues. Germline V gene data show CDR1 as SGHRS and CDR2 as YFSETQ. The CDR3 DNA follows: TGCGCCAGCAGGCCGGGGGTCACAGATACGCAGTATTTT. This translates into CASRPGVTDTQYF.

The chain combines TRBV7-9 with TRBJ2-1; 8 positions agree with TRBD1. V gave up 1 base and J gave up 9 bases; unmatched junction bases: 5. The CDR3 covers 14 residues. Looked up from germline, CDR1 is SEHNR and CDR2 is FQNEAQ (reference sequence). CDR3 bases: TGTGCCAGCAGCTTAGTGGCAGGGGGCGGTGAGCAGTTCTTC. Its protein is CASSLVAGGGEQFF. The full variable domain, completed using reference TRBV7-9 and TRBJ2-1, is DTGVSQNPRHKITKRGQNVTFRCDPISEHNRLYWYRQTLGQGPEFLTYFQNEAQLEKSRLLSDRFSAERPKGSFSTLEIQRTEQGDSAMYLCASSLVAGGGEQFFGPGTRLTVL.

The chain joins TRBV30 to TRBJ2-7; 8 bases agree with TRBD2. CDR1 and CDR2 (germline): GTSNPN, SVGIG (reference sequence). Trimming removed 5 bases from V and 3 bases from J; junction bases left unmatched: 6. The CDR3 is 13 residues long. DNA for the CDR3: TGTGCCTGGGGCTCGGGAGGGCACTACGAGCAGTACTTC. It yields the protein CAWGSGGHYEQYF.

CDR3 in DNA: TGTGCCAGCAGCTTAGACGGGAGGCCCACCTCCGAGCAGTTCTTC. Translating gives CASSLDGRPTSEQFF. The chain is built from TRBV11-2 and TRBJ2-1, with 7 bases lining up with TRBD2. Germline loops: CDR1 SGHAT, CDR2 FQNNGV. With 0 bases clipped from V and 10 bases from J, the junction kept 9 bases outside the gene matches. The CDR3 is 15 amino acids.

The chain employs TRBV5-1 and TRBJ2-7, with TRBD2 matching 10 bases. CDR3 length: 15 residues. Germline-derived CDR1 and CDR2 are SGHRS and YFSETQ. The junction had 7 bases not matched to a gene; V was cut back by 3 bases and J by 4 bases. CDR3 protein: CASSWRAGGPYEQYF. CDR3 nucleotides: TGCGCCAGCAGCTGGAGAGCGGGAGGGCCTTACGAGCAGTACTTC.

This sequence joins TRBV7-2 and TRBJ1-4; TRBD1 agrees at 7 bases. The junction had 4 bases not matched to a gene; V was cut back by 2 bases and J by 7 bases. This CDR3 has 14 residues. Germline CDR1 SGHTA, CDR2 FQGNSA. CDR3 residues: CASSLSQGVEKLFF. For the CDR3, the DNA is TGTGCCAGCAGCTTATCCCAGGGGGTTGAAAAACTGTTTTTT.

The chain carries TRBV28 and TRBJ1-4; possible D gene TRBD1, 6 bases. The V end was cut by 5 bases, the J end by 0 bases, with 10 bases between. The CDR3 contains 15 residues. Germline V CDR1 and CDR2: MDHEN, SYDVKM. CDR3 in amino acids: CASSGQLATNEKLFF. CDR3 sequence (DNA): TGTGCCAGCAGTGGACAGCTTGCAACTAATGAAAAACTGTTTTTT.